The 10 T cell receptor beta chains in this list originate from one sample, sequenced in a study of T cell responses to AZD1222 COVID-19 vaccine. Measured with immunoSEQ multiplex PCR; TCRdb has only the in-frame clones, and not every one. The sample shows approximately 84,000 clones, 83% of them seen only once. Sequencing was performed on peripheral blood, taken 28 days after the second AZD1222 dose. The receptors come from an adult who received the AZD1222 COVID-19 vaccine.

In its sample, this clone was seen once. The CDR3 here is CASSMGLAGNYEQYF. The CDR3 nucleotides are TGTGCCAGTAGTATGGGACTAGCGGGGAACTACGAGCAGTACTTC. The gene calls are TRBV19 and TRBJ2-7; 13 nucleotides match TRBD2. V dropped 3 bases and J dropped 3; count of bases not matched to a gene: 2. The CDR3 spans 15 residues. CDR1 and CDR2 (germline): LNHDA, SQIVND (reference sequence). Based on the CDR3 plus reference TRBV19 and TRBJ2-7, the full variable domain is DGGITQSPKYLFRKEGQNVTLSCEQNLNHDAMYWYRQDPGQGLRLIYYSQIVNDFQKGDIAEGYSVSREKKESFPLTVTSAQKNPTAFYLCASSMGLAGNYEQYFGPGTRLTVT.

With regard to this clone: Distinct nucleotide sequences in the sample also encode this CDR3. The chain has TRBV19 and TRBJ1-2; 10 bases agree with TRBD1. Per germline, CDR1 LNHDA and CDR2 SQIVND (reference sequence). The CDR3 contains 14 residues. The V segment lost 2 bases and the J segment 6 bases; nucleotides outside the gene matches: 3. DNA for the CDR3: TGTGCCAGTAGTATAAGGGGACAGGGGCATGGCTACACCTTC. This codes for CASSIRGQGHGYTF. The full variable domain, rest sourced from reference TRBV19 and TRBJ1-2, is DGGITQSPKYLFRKEGQNVTLSCEQNLNHDAMYWYRQDPGQGLRLIYYSQIVNDFQKGDIAEGYSVSREKKESFPLTVTSAQKNPTAFYLCASSIRGQGHGYTFGSGTRLTVV.

This chain uses TRBV7-2 with TRBJ2-1; the match to TRBD1 covers 9 bases. Trimming at V came to 5 bases and at J to 8 bases, leaving 10 bases not matched to a gene. Germline assignment: CDR1 SGHTA and CDR2 FQGNSA. The CDR3 spans 15 residues. CDR3 sequence: CASSIGTGSRYEQFF. In DNA form, the CDR3 reads TGTGCCAGCAGCATCGGGACAGGGAGTCGCTATGAGCAGTTCTTC.

This sequence joins TRBV11-1 and TRBJ1-1; 10 nucleotides agree with TRBD1. CDR3 length equals 15 residues. V lost 4 bases and J lost 5; bases outside the gene matches: 7. CDR1 is SGHAT and CDR2 is FQDESV in the germline V gene (reference sequence). The CDR3 sequence: CASSSRQGARTEAFF. Here the CDR3 DNA reads TGTGCCAGCAGCTCGAGACAGGGGGCTCGGACTGAAGCTTTCTTT.

This chain links TRBV9 with TRBJ2-5; D is uncertain. From germline, CDR1 is SGDLS and CDR2 YYNGEE. Deletions cut 0 bases from V and 5 bases from J, with 8 bases between. This CDR3 comprises 13 residues. The CDR3 loop is CASSVERWETQYF. The CDR3 DNA is TGTGCCAGCAGCGTAGAAAGGTGGGAGACCCAGTACTTC.

The chain uses TRBV30 and TRBJ1-2, with no clear D. Germline V gene data show CDR1 as GTSNPN and CDR2 as SVGIG (reference sequence). The CDR3 covers 14 residues. The V gene lost 4 bases and the J gene lost 0 bases, with 12 bases spanning the gap. CDR3 residues: CAWKGDGANYGYTF. The CDR3 nucleotides are TGTGCCTGGAAGGGTGATGGGGCTAACTATGGCTACACCTTC.

The J gene is TRBJ2-7, the V gene TRBV28, with TRBD2 as a possible D gene (6 bases). V dropped 5 bases and J dropped 0 bases, with 23 bases sitting between them. Germline V gene sequence: CDR1 MDHEN, CDR2 SYDVKM. The CDR3 runs to 18 residues. CDR3 nucleotide sequence: TGTGCCAGCAGTCCCTCCTTGGGGAGCGGGTGGATCTCCTACGAGCAGTACTTC. Translation gives CASSPSLGSGWISYEQYF.

This clone was picked up a small number of times. This chain uses TRBV27 with TRBJ1-5; TRBD1 agrees at 10 bases. The V segment lost 6 bases and the J segment 5 bases; nucleotides outside the gene matches: 4. Germline CDR1 and CDR2: MNHEY and SMNVEV (reference sequence). The CDR3 sequence is 14 residues long. The CDR3 DNA reads TGTGCCAGCAGCAGGGACAGGGGAGATCAGCCCCAGCATTTT. This translates into CASSRDRGDQPQHF.

This sequence joins TRBV10-3 and TRBJ2-7; 9 nucleotides agree with TRBD2. Germline V gene lookup returns CDR1 ENHRY and CDR2 SYGVKD. This CDR3 region has 13 residues. V lost 4 bases, J lost 4 bases, and 2 bases stayed unmatched. CDR3 DNA sequence: TGTGCCATCAGTGGGACTAGCGAATACGAGCAGTACTTC. This sequence encodes CAISGTSEYEQYF.

The chain joins TRBV27 to TRBJ1-5, with D perhaps TRBD1 (5 bases). Germline V CDR1 and CDR2: MNHEY, SMNVEV (reference sequence). The V end was cut by 6 bases, the J end by 1 base, with 19 bases between. The CDR3 extends over 17 amino acids. The CDR3 here is CASSPSLTALSNQPQHF. The DNA for the CDR3 is TGTGCCAGCAGCCCCTCCCTGACAGCCCTAAGCAATCAGCCCCAGCATTTT.